One and the same sample provided the 15 T cell receptor beta chains below, sequenced in a study of blood T cell repertoires in COVID-19. The data were produced by immunoSEQ multiplex PCR, yet TCRdb's version contains in-frame clones alone and is incomplete. Altogether 70,000 to 90,000 clones are present, about 74% being singletons, with the ten largest covering 2.6%. The sample taken for sequencing was peripheral blood. The receptors were gathered from a human donor with acute or convalescent COVID-19. The donor label of this sample is uncertain.

This clone occurred a few times. J is TRBJ1-1 and V is TRBV2, with TRBD1 as a possible D gene (5 bases). The CDR3 sequence is 15 residues long. From germline, CDR1 is SNHLY and CDR2 FYNNEI. V was pared by 6 bases and J by 1 base, with 15 bases between. CDR3 in DNA: TGTGCCAGCAGCAGACTTGACAGCCCGAACACTGAAGCTTTCTTT. Translated: CASSRLDSPNTEAFF.

The V and J genes are TRBV25-1 and TRBJ1-5; D may be TRBD1 (5 bases). This CDR3 has 13 residues. The germline gives CDR1 MGHDK, CDR2 SYGVNS. Trimming stripped 7 bases from V and 3 bases from J, with 10 bases between. CDR3 protein: CASTTGVNQPQHF. Here the CDR3 DNA reads TGTGCCAGCACAACGGGGGTCAATCAGCCCCAGCATTTT.

This chain joins TRBV3-1 (or the pseudogene TRBV3-2) and TRBJ1-2; TRBD1 aligns across 7 bases. Trimming removed 5 bases from V and 2 bases from J; junction bases left unmatched: 2. The germline V gene encodes CDR1 LGHDT and CDR2 YNNKEL (reference sequence). CDR3 length equals 13 residues. The CDR3 here is CASSYRGNYGYTF. DNA for the CDR3: TGTGCCAGCAGCTACAGGGGAAACTATGGCTACACCTTC.

The rearrangement joins TRBV6-5 to TRBJ1-5, with D unclear. Looked up from germline, CDR1 is MNHEY and CDR2 is SVGAGI. The CDR3 length is 14 residues. V lost 8 bases and J 0 bases, leaving 11 bases between the germline ends. CDR3 in amino acids: CASLGLDSNQPQHF. CDR3 coding DNA: TGTGCCAGCCTCGGACTAGATAGCAATCAGCCCCAGCATTTT.

In DNA form, the CDR3 reads TGTGCCAGCAGCTTAGGTGGCAGGGCCCTGGTGGGCTACACCTTC. It encodes CASSLGGRALVGYTF. This sequence joins TRBV11-2 and TRBJ1-2, with D perhaps TRBD1 (5 bases). The CDR3 totals 15 residues. From germline, CDR1 is SGHAT and CDR2 FQNNGV. Trimming removed 1 base from V and 8 bases from J, with 17 bases in between.

This chain links TRBV19 with TRBJ2-2; D unresolved. V gave up 5 bases and J gave up 3 bases, with 10 bases separating them. The CDR3 consists of 14 residues. CDR1 and CDR2 (germline): LNHDA, SQIVND (reference sequence). CDR3 sequence: CASSVDWYTGELFF. CDR3 sequence (DNA): TGTGCCAGTAGTGTTGACTGGTACACCGGGGAGCTGTTTTTT.

This clone has only a few counts. J is TRBJ2-3 and V is TRBV28; perhaps TRBD2 as D (5 bases). The CDR3 has 16 amino acids. Germline V CDR1 and CDR2: MDHEN, SYDVKM. V lost 4 bases to trimming and J lost 2 bases, with 16 bases between them. The CDR3 DNA follows: TGTGCCAGCAGTTCGCAGGCGTCTCGGGACACAGATACGCAGTATTTT. Its protein product is CASSSQASRDTDTQYF.

The chain recombines TRBV5-6 with TRBJ2-5, with TRBD2 matching 8 bases. Germline V lookup: CDR1 SGHDT, CDR2 YYEEEE. The J segment lost 1 base and the V segment lost 0 bases, leaving 2 bases of the junction unmatched. The CDR3 is 15 amino acids. The CDR3 here is CASSLAGRGQETQYF. CDR3 sequence (DNA): TGTGCCAGCAGCTTGGCCGGGAGGGGCCAAGAGACCCAGTACTTC. The whole variable domain, filled in from reference TRBV5-6 and TRBJ2-5, reads DAGVTQSPTHLIKTRGQQVTLRCSPKSGHDTVSWYQQALGQGPQFIFQYYEEEERQRGNFPDRFSGHQFPNYSSELNVNALLLGDSALYLCASSLAGRGQETQYFGPGTRLLVL.

J is TRBJ1-2 and V is TRBV5-6; 10 nucleotides agree with TRBD1. The CDR3 is 15 residues long. The germline V gene has CDR1 SGHDT and CDR2 YYEEEE. V shed 3 bases and J 0 bases; nucleotides not matched to a gene: 2. The CDR3 sequence is CASSYGQGANYGYTF. CDR3 bases: TGTGCCAGCAGCTACGGACAGGGGGCTAACTATGGCTACACCTTC.

This clone has more than one count but fewer than ten. This chain joins TRBV2 and TRBJ1-5, with D uncertain. Germline lookup yields CDR1 SNHLY and CDR2 FYNNEI. There are 17 residues in the CDR3. V lost 0 bases and J 6 bases, leaving 18 bases between the germline ends. CDR3 residues: CASSEALPPLVAQPQHF. In DNA, the CDR3 is TGTGCCAGCAGTGAAGCCCTACCCCCTCTAGTCGCTCAGCCCCAGCATTTT. Filled out from reference TRBV2 and TRBJ1-5, the complete variable domain reads EPEVTQTPSHQVTQMGQEVILRCVPISNHLYFYWYRQILGQKVEFLVSFYNNEISEKSEIFDDQFSVERPDGSNFTLKIRSTKLEDSAMYFCASSEALPPLVAQPQHFGDGTRLSIL.

The genes are TRBV2 and TRBJ2-7, with a weak D call TRBD2 (5 bases). CDR1 is SNHLY and CDR2 is FYNNEI in the germline V gene. The length of the CDR3 is 15 residues. Trimming took off 5 bases at V and 7 bases at J, with 21 bases between the two ends. DNA of the CDR3: TGTGCCAGCAGTCCGAATACAGTAGGGTCGGGGGAGCAGTACGTC. Its translation is CASSPNTVGSGEQYV.

The gene calls are TRBV5-1 and TRBJ2-3; 12 bases are a match to TRBD1. The CDR3 contains 14 residues. Germline CDR1 reads SGHRS; CDR2 reads YFSETQ. V gave up 6 bases and J gave up 6 bases; unmatched junction bases: 5. The CDR3 here is CASTPGQGADTQYF. In DNA form, the CDR3 reads TGCGCCAGCACTCCGGGACAGGGGGCGGATACGCAGTATTTT.

DNA for the CDR3: TGTGCCATCAAGGGACAGGGGGCTGATGGCTACACCTTC. Protein sequence: CAIKGQGADGYTF. The chain recombines TRBV10-3 with TRBJ1-2, with TRBD1 matching over 12 bases. V gave up 7 bases and J gave up 6 bases; unmatched junction bases: 3. The V gene's germline CDR1 is ENHRY and CDR2 SYGVKD. The CDR3 totals 13 residues.

This clone was counted a few times. The CDR3 nucleotides read TGTGCCAGCAGCCCCTTTTGGGCGGGAGGGATGGTGGAGCAGTACTTC. This translates into CASSPFWAGGMVEQYF. The chain uses TRBV5-4 and TRBJ2-7; 9 positions agree with TRBD2. Germline V gene sequence: CDR1 SGHNT, CDR2 YYREEE (reference sequence). V shed 4 bases, J shed 7 bases, and the junction held 15 bases outside the gene matches. This CDR3 spans 16 amino acids. Based on the CDR3 plus reference TRBV5-4 and TRBJ2-7, the full variable domain is ETGVTQSPTHLIKTRGQQVTLRCSSQSGHNTVSWYQQALGQGPQFIFQYYREEENGRGNFPPRFSGLQFPNYSSELNVNALELDDSALYLCASSPFWAGGMVEQYFGPGTRLTVT.

In its sample, this clone was seen once. This chain uses TRBV2 with TRBJ2-7; TRBD2 agrees at 13 bases. CDR1 is SNHLY and CDR2 is FYNNEI in the germline V gene. CDR3 length: 14 amino acids. Trimming cost V 6 bases and J 6 bases; bases outside gene matches: 5. Here the CDR3 reads CASRAGTSGAEQYF. In DNA, the CDR3 is TGTGCCAGCAGGGCCGGGACTAGCGGGGCCGAGCAGTACTTC. Full variable domain (remainder filled in from reference TRBV2 and TRBJ2-7): EPEVTQTPSHQVTQMGQEVILRCVPISNHLYFYWYRQILGQKVEFLVSFYNNEISEKSEIFDDQFSVERPDGSNFTLKIRSTKLEDSAMYFCASRAGTSGAEQYFGPGTRLTVT.